These 15 T cell receptor beta chains came from one sample sequenced in a study of shared clonotypes between healthy human individuals. CD45RO-negative, CCR7-positively selected cells formed the naive CD8 fraction, excluding terminally differentiated effector memory CD45RA+ cells. Produced via immunoSEQ multiplex PCR; TCRdb's table is partial and in-frame only. The sample lists roughly 770,000 clones, roughly 96% occurring once. Sequencing was carried out using naive CD8+ T cells sorted from blood. The receptors were sampled from a man aged 25-45 years in good health.

The chain uses TRBV7-9 and TRBJ2-5, with D hard to call. This CDR3 has 16 residues. CDR1 and CDR2 from the germline V gene are SEHNR and FQNEAQ (reference sequence). Trimming stripped 5 bases from V and 4 bases from J, with 20 bases between. The CDR3 is CASSPLSTGPSETQYF. CDR3 in DNA: TGTGCCAGCAGCCCACTCAGTACGGGTCCGTCAGAGACCCAGTACTTC.

CDR3 residues: CASSEAGTHTYEQYF. The CDR3 coding sequence is TGCGCCAGCAGCGAGGCCGGGACACATACCTACGAGCAGTACTTC. The chain is built from TRBV4-1 and TRBJ2-7, with D possibly being TRBD1 (6 bases). The CDR3 contains 15 residues. V shed 5 bases and J shed 2 bases, with 16 bases lying between them. Germline values: CDR1 MGHRA, CDR2 YSYEKL.

The V gene is TRBV28, the J gene TRBJ2-7; no clear D. In germline, CDR1 is MDHEN, CDR2 SYDVKM. V was clipped by 3 bases and J by 5 bases, with 8 bases between them. This CDR3 has 12 residues. The CDR3 spells CASSFLRDEQYF. The CDR3 region has the DNA TGTGCCAGCAGTTTCCTTCGGGACGAGCAGTACTTC.

The J gene is TRBJ2-7, the V gene TRBV4-3; 9 bases match TRBD1. Germline V CDR1 and CDR2: LGHNA, YSLEER. The CDR3 runs 15 residues. With V trimmed by 1 base and J by 0 bases, 1 base remained unmatched. Here the CDR3 DNA reads TGCGCCAGCAGCCAAGGGGGACAGGGCTCCTACGAGCAGTACTTC. Translating gives CASSQGGQGSYEQYF.

The table lists this clone with a count of one. The chain carries TRBV19 and TRBJ2-2; D is uncertain. Germline CDR1 reads LNHDA; CDR2 reads SQIVND (reference sequence). This CDR3 contains 14 residues. The V gene lost 5 bases and the J gene lost 3 bases, with 10 bases spanning the gap. CDR3 DNA sequence: TGTGCCAGTAGTCCCGTCAGGTACACCGGGGAGCTGTTTTTT. It translates to CASSPVRYTGELFF.

The chain recombines TRBV13 with TRBJ2-7, with a tentative D call TRBD1 (6 bases). Germline values: CDR1 PRHDT, CDR2 FYEKMQ (reference sequence). CDR3 length equals 16 residues. Trimming took off 0 bases at V and 3 bases at J, with 15 bases between the two ends. In DNA form, the CDR3 reads TGTGCCAGCAGCTTAGGTACCTCACAGGGCATCTACGAGCAGTACTTC. Protein sequence: CASSLGTSQGIYEQYF.

A single count supports this clone. The chain couples TRBV9 to TRBJ2-1; D gene uncertain. The V and J ends lost 4 bases and 2 bases respectively, with 7 bases between them. There are 13 residues in the CDR3. Per the germline V gene, CDR1 is SGDLS and CDR2 is YYNGEE. The CDR3 nucleotides read TGTGCCAGCAGCATCGAGGCCTACAATGAGCAGTTCTTC. Amino acids: CASSIEAYNEQFF.

The gene calls are TRBV4-1 and TRBJ1-1; no clear D gene. CDR1 MGHRA and CDR2 YSYEKL come from the germline V gene. Trimming stripped 1 base from V and 3 bases from J, with 12 bases between. The CDR3 is made up of 15 amino acids. This chain's CDR3 is CASSQVYRLDTEAFF. CDR3 bases: TGCGCCAGCAGCCAAGTCTATAGGTTGGACACTGAAGCTTTCTTT.

The chain is built from TRBV9 and TRBJ1-4; TRBD1 is a possible D gene (6 bases). Germline V gene lookup returns CDR1 SGDLS and CDR2 YYNGEE. V was trimmed by 2 bases and J by 5 bases, leaving 10 bases between them. The CDR3 is 14 residues long. The CDR3 nucleotides read TGTGCCAGCAGCGTCAGGGGTGCGAATGAAAAACTGTTTTTT. This sequence encodes CASSVRGANEKLFF.

The rearrangement joins TRBV10-2 to TRBJ2-1; 7 nucleotides line up with TRBD1. The trim removed 8 bases at V and 0 bases at J, leaving 7 bases unmatched. In germline, CDR1 is WSHSY, CDR2 SAAADI. This CDR3 has 15 residues. The CDR3 sequence: CASWGTDSSYNEQFF. The DNA of the CDR3 is TGCGCCAGCTGGGGGACAGACAGCTCCTACAATGAGCAGTTCTTC.

J is TRBJ2-3 and V is TRBV30; the D call may be TRBD1 or TRBD2 (6 bases each). CDR3 size: 16 residues. CDR1 is GTSNPN and CDR2 is SVGIG in the germline V gene (reference sequence). V lost 4 bases and J 5 bases, leaving 22 bases between the germline ends. The CDR3 is CAWIGGPSRRIDTQYF. Here the CDR3 DNA reads TGTGCCTGGATTGGGGGGCCCTCTAGGAGGATAGATACGCAGTATTTT.

This sequence joins TRBV2 and TRBJ2-1; D possibly uses TRBD1 or TRBD2 (5 bases each). V was pared by 3 bases and J by 8 bases, with 8 bases between. Germline CDR1 SNHLY, CDR2 FYNNEI. The CDR3 sequence is 12 residues long. The CDR3 sequence is CASSDMGDEQFF. CDR3 DNA sequence: TGTGCCAGCAGTGATATGGGGGATGAGCAGTTCTTC.

This chain uses TRBV9 with TRBJ2-1, with a possible D match to TRBD2 (7 bases). V lost 4 bases and J 6 bases, leaving 20 bases between the germline ends. The germline V gene has CDR1 SGDLS and CDR2 YYNGEE. The CDR3 runs 16 residues. The CDR3 DNA sequence: TGTGCCAGCAGCCCGCCGGGGGGCGGCCTTTTCAATGAGCAGTTCTTC. This sequence encodes CASSPPGGGLFNEQFF.

The V and J genes are TRBV7-9 and TRBJ2-1; 10 bases map to TRBD2. The CDR3 runs to 17 residues. Per germline, CDR1 SEHNR and CDR2 FQNEAQ (reference sequence). The J segment lost 3 bases and the V segment lost 2 bases, leaving 7 bases of the junction unmatched. The CDR3 DNA sequence: TGTGCCAGCAGCTTAAGCGGGAGGGCCGCCTTCTACAATGAGCAGTTCTTC. Protein: CASSLSGRAAFYNEQFF.

The V gene is TRBV10-2, the J gene TRBJ1-1; perhaps TRBD1 as D (5 bases). Germline CDR1 WSHSY, CDR2 SAAADI. The V and J ends lost 6 bases and 4 bases respectively, with 15 bases between them. The length of the CDR3 is 14 residues. The CDR3 nucleotides are TGCGCCAGCAGGGTAACCCAGGGTGGCACTGAAGCTTTCTTT. Translating gives CASRVTQGGTEAFF.